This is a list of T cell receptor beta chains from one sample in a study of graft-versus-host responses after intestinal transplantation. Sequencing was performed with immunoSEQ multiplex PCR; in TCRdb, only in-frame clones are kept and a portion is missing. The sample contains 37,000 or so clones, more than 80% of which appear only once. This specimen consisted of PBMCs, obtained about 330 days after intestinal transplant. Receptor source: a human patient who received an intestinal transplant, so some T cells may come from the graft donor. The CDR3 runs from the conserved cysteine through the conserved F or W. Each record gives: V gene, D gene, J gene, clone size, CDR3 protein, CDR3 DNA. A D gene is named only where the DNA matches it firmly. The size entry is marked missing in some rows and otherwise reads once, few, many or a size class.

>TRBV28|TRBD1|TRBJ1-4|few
CASSPGDRHNEKLFF
TGTGCCAGCAGTCCCGGGGACAGGCATAATGAAAAACTGTTTTTT
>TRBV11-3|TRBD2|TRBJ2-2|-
CASAPSGRPGELFF
TGTGCCAGCGCGCCTAGCGGGAGGCCCGGGGAGCTGTTTTTT
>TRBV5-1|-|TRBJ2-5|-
CASSLGRAQETQYF
TGCGCCAGCAGCTTAGGCAGGGCCCAAGAGACCCAGTACTTC
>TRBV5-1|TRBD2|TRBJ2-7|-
CASGLIAGDSYEQYF
TGCGCCAGCGGATTAATAGCGGGGGACTCCTACGAGCAGTACTTC
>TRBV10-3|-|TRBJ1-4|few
CAISEFGQTLFF
TGTGCCATCAGTGAGTTTGGACAGACCCTGTTTTTT
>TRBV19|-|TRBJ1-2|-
CASTMGGGDGYTF
TGTGCCAGTACAATGGGAGGCGGGGATGGCTACACCTTC
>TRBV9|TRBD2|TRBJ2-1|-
CASSEEGLANEQFF
TGTGCCAGCAGCGAAGAGGGACTAGCCAATGAGCAGTTCTTC
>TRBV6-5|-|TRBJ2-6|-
CASRGPGANVLTF
TGTGCCAGCCGGGGGCCAGGGGCCAACGTCCTGACTTTC
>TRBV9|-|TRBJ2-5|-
CASSVVGREETQYF
TGTGCCAGCAGCGTAGTGGGCAGGGAAGAGACCCAGTACTTC
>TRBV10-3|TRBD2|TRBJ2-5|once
CAISEGGTSGSVTQYF
TGTGCCATCAGTGAAGGGGGGACTAGCGGGAGTGTGACCCAGTACTTC
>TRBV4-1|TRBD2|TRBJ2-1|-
CASSQANYGTRLTYNEQFF
TGCGCCAGCAGCCAAGCCAACTACGGGACTAGGCTTACCTACAATGAGCAGTTCTTC
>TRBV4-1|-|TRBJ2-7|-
CASSHTIMGEQYF
TGCGCCAGCAGCCACACCATCATGGGGGAGCAGTACTTC
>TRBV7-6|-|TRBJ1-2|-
CASSSETGYGYTF
TGTGCCAGCAGCTCGGAGACAGGCTATGGCTACACCTTC
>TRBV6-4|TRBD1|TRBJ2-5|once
CASSYRGPQETQYF
TGTGCCAGCAGCTACAGGGGGCCGCAAGAGACCCAGTACTTC
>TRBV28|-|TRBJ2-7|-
CASRGMMKGLLEQYF
TGTGCCAGCAGAGGAATGATGAAGGGGCTCTTGGAGCAGTACTTC
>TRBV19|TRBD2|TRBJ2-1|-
CASSIQRSGRGEFF
TGTGCCAGTAGTATCCAGCGAAGTGGGCGGGGGGAGTTCTTC
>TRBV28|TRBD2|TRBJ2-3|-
CASSGLAGPAGDTQYF
TGTGCCAGCAGTGGACTAGCGGGACCAGCCGGGGATACGCAGTATTTT
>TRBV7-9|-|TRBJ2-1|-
CASLDRGLGNEQFF
TGTGCCAGCCTTGATCGGGGGCTAGGCAATGAGCAGTTCTTC
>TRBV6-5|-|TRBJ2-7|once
CASSYSGAWYEQYF
TGTGCCAGCAGTTACTCGGGGGCTTGGTACGAGCAGTACTTC
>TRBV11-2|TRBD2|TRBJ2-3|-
CASSPTSGGTDTQYF
TGTGCCAGCAGCCCGACTAGCGGGGGAACAGATACGCAGTATTTT
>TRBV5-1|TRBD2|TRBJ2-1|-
CASSLGRASAYNEQFF
TGCGCCAGCAGCTTAGGGAGGGCCAGCGCCTACAATGAGCAGTTCTTC
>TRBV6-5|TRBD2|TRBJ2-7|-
CASSRGLAVTYEQYF
TGTGCCAGCAGTAGGGGACTAGCGGTAACCTACGAGCAGTACTTC
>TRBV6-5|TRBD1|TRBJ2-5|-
CASSRDRGAETQYF
TGTGCCAGCAGTAGGGACAGGGGTGCTGAGACCCAGTACTTC
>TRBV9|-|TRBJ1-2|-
CASSVEPQGLKDGYTF
TGTGCCAGCAGCGTAGAGCCCCAGGGTTTGAAGGATGGCTACACCTTC
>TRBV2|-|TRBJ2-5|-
CASSEGMYQETQYF
TGTGCCAGCAGTGAAGGGATGTACCAAGAGACCCAGTACTTC
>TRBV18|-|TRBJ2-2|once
CASSASADVSRSGELFF
TGTGCCAGCTCAGCAAGCGCGGACGTATCACGGTCCGGGGAGCTGTTTTTT
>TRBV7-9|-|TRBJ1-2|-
CASSSLQVTGTYGYTF
TGTGCCAGCAGCTCCTTACAAGTGACAGGTACCTATGGCTACACCTTC
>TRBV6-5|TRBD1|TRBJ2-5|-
CASSRPGQGFSQYF
TGTGCCAGCAGTCGCCCGGGACAGGGTTTCTCCCAGTACTTC
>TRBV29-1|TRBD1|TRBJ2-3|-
CSVATTGVGTDTQYF
TGCAGCGTTGCGACTACAGGGGTAGGCACAGATACGCAGTATTTT
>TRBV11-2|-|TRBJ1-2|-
CASSLARGEGYTF
TGTGCCAGCAGCTTAGCCAGGGGTGAGGGCTACACCTTC
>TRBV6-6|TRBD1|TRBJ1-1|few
CATGTANTEAFF
TGTGCCACCGGGACAGCTAACACTGAAGCTTTCTTT
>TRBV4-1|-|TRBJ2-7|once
CASSQTAYEQYF
TGCGCCAGCAGCCAAACAGCCTACGAGCAGTACTTC
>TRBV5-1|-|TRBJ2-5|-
CASSFRVGGASGETQYF
TGCGCCAGCAGCTTTCGAGTCGGCGGGGCCAGTGGAGAGACCCAGTACTTC
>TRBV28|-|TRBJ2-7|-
CASSWTHAYEQYF
TGTGCCAGCAGTTGGACTCACGCCTACGAGCAGTACTTC
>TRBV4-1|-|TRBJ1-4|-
CASSQAGQGEKLFF
TGCGCCAGCAGCCAAGCCGGCCAGGGGGAAAAACTGTTTTTT
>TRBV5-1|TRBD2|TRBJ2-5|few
CASRAAGGIQETQYF
TGCGCCAGCAGGGCCGCGGGGGGCATCCAAGAGACCCAGTACTTC
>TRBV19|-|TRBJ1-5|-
CASTKRALNQPQHF
TGTGCCAGTACCAAGCGAGCCCTTAATCAGCCCCAGCATTTT
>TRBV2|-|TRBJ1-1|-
CASNTRGRNTEAFF
TGTGCCAGCAATACCCGAGGCAGGAACACTGAAGCTTTCTTT
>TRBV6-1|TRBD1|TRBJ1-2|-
CASSEGGQGQGYTF
TGTGCCAGCAGTGAAGGGGGACAGGGGCAAGGCTACACCTTC
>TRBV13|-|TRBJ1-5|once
CASRRGAESNQPQHF
TGTGCCAGCAGAAGAGGGGCGGAGAGCAATCAGCCCCAGCATTTT
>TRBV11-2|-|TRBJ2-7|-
CASSSVLLSYEQYF
TGTGCCAGCAGCTCGGTCCTTCTCTCCTACGAGCAGTACTTC
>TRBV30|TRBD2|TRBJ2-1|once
CAWGGTSVSSSYNEQFF
TGTGCCTGGGGGGGGACTAGCGTGAGTAGCTCCTACAATGAGCAGTTCTTC
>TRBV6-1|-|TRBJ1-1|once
CASSEEGPGMLLMNTEAFF
TGTGCCAGCAGTGAAGAGGGACCGGGCATGCTCCTCATGAACACTGAAGCTTTCTTT
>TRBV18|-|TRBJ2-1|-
CASSPVIGVAGNNEQFF
TGTGCCAGCTCACCGGTGATAGGCGTGGCGGGGAACAATGAGCAGTTCTTC
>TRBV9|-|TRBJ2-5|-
CASSVWDGRGQETQYF
TGTGCCAGCAGCGTATGGGATGGCAGGGGACAAGAGACCCAGTACTTC
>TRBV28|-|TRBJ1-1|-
CASSFPLRWGTEAFF
TGTGCCAGCAGTTTTCCCCTGAGGTGGGGCACTGAAGCTTTCTTT